One sample yielded the 24 T cell receptor beta chains listed below, sequenced in a study of cytomegalovirus exposure and HLA in healthy donors. Use of 60 Vbeta and 13 Jbeta primers characterized the PCR. Sequencing was performed with immunoSEQ multiplex PCR; in TCRdb, only in-frame clones are kept and a portion is missing. This table holds about 120,000 clones, 65% to 85% found once. The sample comprised PBMCs. These receptors came from a woman aged 18 to 35 in good health and CMV-seronegative.

The J gene is TRBJ1-1, the V gene TRBV2; D is uncertain. The CDR3 consists of 13 residues. From germline, CDR1 is SNHLY and CDR2 FYNNEI. Deletions cut 6 bases from V and 4 bases from J, with 12 bases between. The CDR3: CASRGYRSTEAFF. The CDR3, as DNA: TGTGCCAGCAGGGGTTATAGGAGCACTGAAGCTTTCTTT.

This clone was recorded once. One end of the junction fails to match germline, which may point to a read error. The V call is TRBV13, the J call TRBJ1-5; 7 positions match TRBD1. CDR1 and CDR2 from the germline V gene are PRHDT and FYEKMQ (reference sequence). The CDR3 consists of 15 residues. The CDR3 DNA reads as TGTGCCAACAGCTCGGGACAGTCTACAATCAAGCCCCAGCATTTT. Its protein product is CANSSGQSTIKPQHF.

The V call is TRBV11-2, the J call TRBJ2-1; 7 bases are shared with TRBD2. Germline CDR1 and CDR2: SGHAT and FQNNGV. This CDR3 contains 14 residues. V trimming: 1 base; J trimming: 7 bases; junction bases outside the gene matches: 4. In DNA form, the CDR3 reads TGTGCCAGCAGCTTAGTCCAGGGAGGGAATGAGCAGTTCTTC. Residues: CASSLVQGGNEQFF.

The V and J genes are TRBV19 and TRBJ1-1; TRBD1 agrees at 7 bases. This CDR3 spans 15 amino acids. V gave up 5 bases and J gave up 1 base; unmatched junction bases: 7. Germline lookup yields CDR1 LNHDA and CDR2 SQIVND (reference sequence). CDR3 nucleotides: TGTGCCAGTAGTGGGGCAGGGGGTACGAACACTGAAGCTTTCTTT. Its protein product is CASSGAGGTNTEAFF.

This rearrangement joins TRBV6-1 to TRBJ1-3; no reliable D call. Trimming left V 2 bases short and J 0 bases short, with 11 bases between. The CDR3 runs 16 residues. CDR1 and CDR2 (germline): MNHNS, SASEGT. This chain's CDR3 is CASSELFGSSGNTIYF. In DNA form, the CDR3 reads TGTGCCAGCAGTGAATTATTTGGGAGCTCTGGAAACACCATATATTTT.

V and J are TRBV10-3 and TRBJ2-1, with D possibly being TRBD1 (5 bases). The CDR3 length is 12 residues. Trimming removed 8 bases from V and 4 bases from J, with 9 bases in between. Germline CDR1 is ENHRY and CDR2 is SYGVKD. The CDR3 here is CAIADSYNEQFF. As DNA, the CDR3 is TGTGCCATCGCTGACAGTTACAATGAGCAGTTCTTC.

The V call is TRBV27, the J call TRBJ2-5; TRBD2 aligns across 14 bases. V shed 8 bases and J 6 bases; nucleotides not matched to a gene: 8. The CDR3 totals 15 residues. Looked up from germline, CDR1 is MNHEY and CDR2 is SMNVEV (reference sequence). CDR3: CASSPGTSGRQTQYF. In DNA, the CDR3 is TGTGCCAGCTCCCCCGGGACTAGCGGGAGACAGACCCAGTACTTC.

The chain couples TRBV2 to TRBJ1-4; D possibly corresponds to TRBD1 (5 bases). V dropped 4 bases and J dropped 7 bases, with 13 bases sitting between them. From germline, CDR1 is SNHLY and CDR2 FYNNEI. This CDR3 region has 14 residues. Here the CDR3 reads CASSGWDGGEKLFF. The CDR3 DNA sequence: TGTGCCAGCAGTGGCTGGGACGGGGGTGAAAAACTGTTTTTT.

The CDR3 sequence: CASRGGGGRFRNEQFF. The CDR3 DNA is TGTGCCAGTAGGGGTGGTGGCGGGAGGTTCAGGAATGAGCAGTTCTTC. The chain combines TRBV19 with TRBJ2-1; 8 nucleotides agree with TRBD2. Trimming at V came to 6 bases and at J to 7 bases, leaving 14 bases not matched to a gene. Per the germline V gene, CDR1 is LNHDA and CDR2 is SQIVND (reference sequence). The CDR3 covers 16 residues. Looking up the rest from reference TRBV19 and TRBJ2-1 gives the full variable domain: DGGITQSPKYLFRKEGQNVTLSCEQNLNHDAMYWYRQDPGQGLRLIYYSQIVNDFQKGDIAEGYSVSREKKESFPLTVTSAQKNPTAFYLCASRGGGGRFRNEQFFGPGTRLTVL.

The rearrangement uses TRBV29-1 and TRBJ1-5; a weak D match, TRBD1 (5 bases). CDR3 length equals 12 residues. V dropped 7 bases and J dropped 6 bases, with 13 bases sitting between them. CDR1 and CDR2 (germline): SQVTM, ANQGSEA. The CDR3 protein is CSAGGGTQPQHF. In DNA, the CDR3 is TGCAGCGCGGGTGGGGGGACTCAGCCCCAGCATTTT.

This chain joins TRBV2 and TRBJ2-1, with 7 bases that match TRBD1. This CDR3 is 12 amino acids long. Trimming took 10 bases from V and 7 from J; bases not matched to a gene: 7. Germline V gene lookup returns CDR1 SNHLY and CDR2 FYNNEI. The CDR3 DNA sequence: TGTGCCAACAGACAGGGTAGGAATGAGCAGTTCTTC. Translation: CANRQGRNEQFF.

The V gene is TRBV27, the J gene TRBJ1-4; TRBD1 aligns across 8 bases. V gave up 2 bases and J gave up 6 bases; unmatched junction bases: 5. CDR1 is MNHEY and CDR2 is SMNVEV in the germline V gene (reference sequence). The CDR3 runs to 15 residues. The chain's CDR3 is CASSLQGAVDEKLFF. CDR3 nucleotides: TGTGCCAGCAGTTTACAGGGGGCGGTCGATGAAAAACTGTTTTTT.

The chain employs TRBV4-2 and TRBJ2-5, with D possibly being TRBD1 (6 bases). V dropped 0 bases and J dropped 3 bases, with 17 bases sitting between them. This CDR3 is 17 amino acids long. Germline V lookup: CDR1 LGHNA, CDR2 YNFKEQ. The chain's CDR3 is CASSQDKGEQGEETQYF. The CDR3 nucleotides are TGTGCCAGCAGCCAAGATAAAGGAGAACAGGGAGAAGAGACCCAGTACTTC.

J is TRBJ1-6 and V is TRBV4-2; TRBD1 matches 7 bases. The V segment lost 4 bases and the J segment 10 bases; nucleotides outside the gene matches: 10. The germline gives CDR1 LGHNA, CDR2 YNFKEQ. The CDR3 totals 15 residues. The CDR3: CASSRDREVLSPLHF. The CDR3 DNA follows: TGTGCCAGCAGCCGAGACAGGGAGGTATTATCACCCCTCCACTTT.

The CDR3 nucleotides are TGTGCCAGCAGCGGCTTGTTGGGACAGTATGGCTACACCTTC. Amino acids: CASSGLLGQYGYTF. V usage is TRBV7-2 and J usage is TRBJ1-2, with TRBD1 identical over 7 bases. Germline-derived CDR1 and CDR2 are SGHTA and FQGNSA. CDR3 size: 14 residues. The V segment lost 5 bases and the J segment 5 bases; nucleotides outside the gene matches: 8.

The chain employs TRBV19 and TRBJ2-5; 7 bases line up with TRBD2. The CDR3 loop spans 13 amino acids. V gave up 9 bases and J gave up 0 bases; unmatched junction bases: 4. Per the germline V gene, CDR1 is LNHDA and CDR2 is SQIVND (reference sequence). CDR3 sequence (DNA): TGTGCCAGCCGGGAGGTTTACCAAGAGACCCAGTACTTC. The encoded protein is CASREVYQETQYF.

The rearrangement links TRBV7-9 to TRBJ1-1; D gene uncertain. This CDR3 region has 13 residues. Trimming took off 1 base at V and 7 bases at J, with 10 bases between the two ends. Germline CDR1 is SEHNR and CDR2 is FQNEAQ (reference sequence). In nucleotides, the CDR3 is TGTGCCAGCAGCTTAGAGGGTGGGAGTGAAGCTTTCTTT. Translating gives CASSLEGGSEAFF.

This chain links TRBV30 with TRBJ1-2; perhaps TRBD1 as D (6 bases). The CDR3 spans 13 residues. Between the trimmed V and J ends, which lost 7 bases and 2 bases, there was a span of 14 bases. Germline V lookup: CDR1 GTSNPN, CDR2 SVGIG (reference sequence). The CDR3 DNA reads as TGTGCCTTGCGGGGGGGGCCCAACTATGGCTACACCTTC. This translates into CALRGGPNYGYTF.

V gene TRBV6-5 combines with J gene TRBJ2-1; the match to TRBD1 covers 7 bases. The V gene's germline CDR1 is MNHEY and CDR2 SVGAGI. The CDR3 sequence is 15 residues long. Losses at the gene ends were 6 bases for V and 7 bases for J; bases not matched to a gene: 12. The CDR3 here is CASRSDRVRGNEQFF. The CDR3 nucleotides are TGTGCCAGCAGGAGCGACAGGGTAAGAGGGAATGAGCAGTTCTTC.

This chain joins TRBV19 and TRBJ1-1; TRBD1 aligns across 7 bases. Germline assignment: CDR1 LNHDA and CDR2 SQIVND (reference sequence). Trimming at V came to 4 bases and at J to 5 bases, leaving 4 bases not matched to a gene. The CDR3 loop spans 13 amino acids. In DNA form, the CDR3 reads TGTGCCAGTAGTACTGACAGGGCAACTGAAGCTTTCTTT. This gives the protein CASSTDRATEAFF.

This chain uses TRBV18 with TRBJ1-5; D possibly corresponds to TRBD1 (5 bases). The CDR3 runs 14 residues. V was shortened by 6 bases and J by 7 bases, with 16 bases between the two germline ends. Germline loops: CDR1 KGHSH, CDR2 LQKENI. The chain's CDR3 is CASSQGILGQPQHF. The CDR3 coding sequence is TGTGCCAGCTCCCAGGGCATCCTCGGACAGCCCCAGCATTTT.

The chain combines TRBV5-6 with TRBJ1-5, with D maybe TRBD1 (6 bases). CDR1 and CDR2 from the germline V gene are SGHDT and YYEEEE. V was pared by 1 base and J by 4 bases, with 9 bases between. The CDR3 has 14 amino acids. CDR3 nucleotides: TGTGCCAGCAGCTTGTTCCAGGGGAATCAGCCCCAGCATTTT. Residues: CASSLFQGNQPQHF.

The V call is TRBV15, the J call TRBJ1-1, with 7 bases that match TRBD1. Germline assignment: CDR1 LNHNV and CDR2 YYDKDF (reference sequence). The CDR3 runs to 15 residues. The ends lost 1 base at V and 4 bases at J; junction bases unmatched: 6. CDR3 bases: TGTGCCACCAGCAGAGGAGGGGGCTCGGTCACTGAAGCTTTCTTT. The encoded protein is CATSRGGGSVTEAFF.

The chain is built from TRBV5-1 and TRBJ1-1, with 7 bases identical to TRBD1. Germline V gene data show CDR1 as SGHRS and CDR2 as YFSETQ. The CDR3 is 16 residues long. J gave up 4 bases and V 0 bases, and 9 bases lay outside the gene matches. As DNA, the CDR3 is TGCGCCAGCAGCTTGGAAGGGGGCGGTGGGACCACTGAAGCTTTCTTT. Residues: CASSLEGGGGTTEAFF.